This TCR beta chain comes out of a study of shared clonotypes between healthy human individuals. Remarks on this clone: Its antigen is unknown.

TCRdb's copy holds only in-frame clones and misses some; the assay was immunoSEQ multiplex PCR. The profile shows 1.4 million to 1.5 million clones, approximately 97% of them singletons. Study-level results: Naive subsets generally had larger estimated richness than memory subsets.

Donors were Caucasian adults residing in Nashville, Tennessee, USA. Material: naive CD4+ T cells sorted from blood. The subset: CD45RA+ positively selected. This clonotype was obtained from a man aged 30-40 years in good health.

This chain's CDR3 is CASSFGTDTQYF. CDR3 in DNA: TGTGCCAGCAGCTTTGGAACAGATACGCAGTATTTT. The chain employs TRBV11-3 and TRBJ2-3; unclear D gene. The CDR3 contains 12 residues. CDR1 is SGHNT and CDR2 is YENEEA in the germline V gene. With 3 bases removed from V and 3 bases from J, the gap between germline ends came to 4 bases.